The 3 T cell receptor beta chains listed next were all sequenced from one sample in a study of T-cell reconstitution after alpha-beta-depleted transplantation in children. During its preparation, the TCRbeta library received unique molecular identifiers. MiXCR was run by TCRdb on the PCR reads, yielding one entry per CDR3 protein. The profile covers around 410,000 distinct CDR3 sequences, with about a tenth appearing a single time and about 5% taken by the ten largest. The source material was PBMCs from the stem cell graft donor, sampled from the stem cell graft. The source of these receptors is a human donor who donated a stem cell graft to a child with acute myeloid leukemia.

This clonotype occurred many times. The V and J genes are TRBV29-1 and TRBJ2-1, with TRBD2 matching 8 bases. Losses at the gene ends were 7 bases for V and 2 bases for J; bases not matched to a gene: 4. This CDR3 comprises 13 residues. Germline CDR1 is SQVTM and CDR2 is ANQGSEA. CDR3 sequence reads: CSATSGPYNEQFF. DNA for the CDR3: TGCAGCGCAACTAGCGGTCCCTACAATGAGCAGTTCTTC.

This clonotype was seen repeatedly, ten times or more. This chain uses TRBV7-8 with TRBJ2-7; TRBD2 might be the D (5 bases). Trimming stripped 7 bases from V and 0 bases from J, with 16 bases between. Germline assignment: CDR1 SGHVS and CDR2 FQNEAQ. The CDR3 has 15 amino acids. The CDR3 protein is CASTPRALSSYEQYV. CDR3 coding DNA: TGTGCCAGCACCCCGAGGGCGCTCAGCTCCTACGAGCAGTACGTC.

The chain couples TRBV12-3 or TRBV12-4 to TRBJ2-1; D gene uncertain. V lost 0 bases and J 7 bases, leaving 13 bases between the germline ends. The CDR3 length is 15 residues. CDR3 nucleotides: TGTGCCAGCAGTTTAGCTAGGGTATTGGGGAATGAGCAGTTCTTC. Protein product: CASSLARVLGNEQFF.